The entry that follows covers one T cell receptor beta chain sequence. Its target is unknown. Assay: immunoSEQ multiplex PCR; the TCRdb copy retains only in-frame clones and omits some. The sample holds some 2.1 million clones, 85% to 95% seen once. Both subsets, CD45RA+ naive and CD45RA-negative memory, were split from the CD4+ cells. This sample was included in a study of shared clonotypes between healthy human individuals. Findings and limits, study-wide: Non-shared clonotypes had lower generation probabilities than clonotypes shared by all four sorted-subset donors.

The CDR3 sequence is 14 residues long. V was trimmed by 8 bases and J by 1 base, leaving 14 bases between them. The germline gives CDR1 MGHDK, CDR2 SYGVNS. The rearrangement links TRBV25-1 to TRBJ1-1; the D gene is possibly TRBD1 (5 bases). Sample: naive CD4+ T cells sorted from blood. The subset denotes: CD45RA+ positively selected. The sequence was obtained from a man in his late teens or twenties in good health. CDR3: CASGRAGSNTEAFF. DNA of the CDR3: TGTGCCAGCGGTAGGGCAGGGTCGAACACTGAAGCTTTCTTT.